This is a list of T cell receptor beta chains from one sample in a study of blood T cell repertoires in COVID-19. Data came from immunoSEQ multiplex PCR; TCRdb stores just in-frame clones and leaves some out. Seen here are 130,000 to 150,000 clones, about four fifths observed once, and the top ten hold roughly 9.2%. The sample was PBMCs or T cells enriched from blood (not recorded which). These receptors all stem from a man aged 45-65 years who had recovered from COVID-19. Each CDR3 is given with its conserved first and last residue. The order of the fields is V gene, clone size, J gene, D gene, CDR3 DNA, CDR3 protein. A D gene is named only where the DNA matches it firmly. Rows give clone size only sometimes, using once, few, many, or a class for an expanded clone.

v_call: TRBV6-5; clone_size: NA; j_call: TRBJ1-2; d_call: TRBD1; cdr3_nt: TGTGCCAGCAGTTACTCCGACAGGGGGTCCTATGGCTACACCTTC; cdr3_aa: CASSYSDRGSYGYTF
v_call: TRBV7-2; clone_size: few; j_call: TRBJ1-6; d_call: NA; cdr3_nt: TGTGCCAGCAGCTTCAGGGAGGGGGATTCACCCCTCCACTTT; cdr3_aa: CASSFREGDSPLHF
v_call: TRBV19; clone_size: few; j_call: TRBJ1-6; d_call: NA; cdr3_nt: TGTGCCAGTAGTTTAAATAATTCACCCCTCCACTTT; cdr3_aa: CASSLNNSPLHF
v_call: TRBV30; clone_size: NA; j_call: TRBJ2-5; d_call: NA; cdr3_nt: TGTGCCTGGAGTGTACATGGCGGAGAGACCCAGTACTTC; cdr3_aa: CAWSVHGGETQYF
v_call: TRBV14; clone_size: once; j_call: TRBJ2-7; d_call: NA; cdr3_nt: TGTGCCAGCAGCCAGGTCGCCACGGGAACACCTTACTACGAGCAGTACTTC; cdr3_aa: CASSQVATGTPYYEQYF
v_call: TRBV24-1; clone_size: NA; j_call: TRBJ2-1; d_call: NA; cdr3_nt: TGTGCCACCAGTGATCCAGGGGCCTACAATGAGCAGTTCTTC; cdr3_aa: CATSDPGAYNEQFF
v_call: TRBV7-2; clone_size: NA; j_call: TRBJ2-3; d_call: TRBD2; cdr3_nt: TGTGCCAGCAGCCCGGGGACTAGCACGGACACAGATACGCAGTATTTT; cdr3_aa: CASSPGTSTDTDTQYF
v_call: TRBV19; clone_size: NA; j_call: TRBJ1-4; d_call: TRBD1; cdr3_nt: TGTGCCAGTAGTGCCCAGGGGGATCGAGCTAATGAAAAACTGTTTTTT; cdr3_aa: CASSAQGDRANEKLFF
v_call: TRBV14; clone_size: NA; j_call: TRBJ1-2; d_call: NA; cdr3_nt: TGTGCCAGCAGCCAATATCTGCAGGGGGGCTACACCTTC; cdr3_aa: CASSQYLQGGYTF
v_call: TRBV7-6; clone_size: once; j_call: TRBJ1-5; d_call: NA; cdr3_nt: TGTGCCAGCAGCTTAGCGGGGGCCAATCAGCCCCAGCATTTT; cdr3_aa: CASSLAGANQPQHF
v_call: TRBV10-3; clone_size: NA; j_call: TRBJ1-1; d_call: NA; cdr3_nt: TGTGCCATCAAGGAGGTTATGAACACTGAAGCTTTCTTT; cdr3_aa: CAIKEVMNTEAFF
v_call: TRBV11-2; clone_size: NA; j_call: TRBJ1-6; d_call: TRBD1; cdr3_nt: TGTGCCAGCAGCACAACCGGGACAGGGGTTTCACCCCTCCACTTT; cdr3_aa: CASSTTGTGVSPLHF
v_call: TRBV12-3/TRBV12-4; clone_size: NA; j_call: TRBJ1-1; d_call: NA; cdr3_nt: TGTGCCAGCAGTTTCAGTCTGAACACTGAAGCTTTCTTT; cdr3_aa: CASSFSLNTEAFF
v_call: TRBV10-3; clone_size: NA; j_call: TRBJ2-5; d_call: TRBD1; cdr3_nt: TGTGCCATCAGTGACGAGCGGTCAGGGGGCCAAGAGACCCAGTACTTC; cdr3_aa: CAISDERSGGQETQYF
v_call: TRBV5-1; clone_size: NA; j_call: TRBJ2-2; d_call: TRBD2; cdr3_nt: TGCGCCAGCAGCCCAGCGGGGCTTCTGAACACCGGGGAGCTGTTTTTT; cdr3_aa: CASSPAGLLNTGELFF
v_call: TRBV4-2; clone_size: NA; j_call: TRBJ1-2; d_call: TRBD1; cdr3_nt: TGTGCCAGCAGCCAAGATAAGGGGGCGGGCTATGGCTACACCTTC; cdr3_aa: CASSQDKGAGYGYTF
v_call: TRBV28; clone_size: NA; j_call: TRBJ1-2; d_call: NA; cdr3_nt: TGTGCCAGCCTTAACCCGGGACACCACTATGGCTACACCTTC; cdr3_aa: CASLNPGHHYGYTF
v_call: TRBV6-2/TRBV6-3; clone_size: once; j_call: TRBJ2-5; d_call: NA; cdr3_nt: TGTGCCAGCAGTTTACAAGAGACCCAGTACTTC; cdr3_aa: CASSLQETQYF
v_call: TRBV7-9; clone_size: NA; j_call: TRBJ1-5; d_call: NA; cdr3_nt: TGTGCCAGCAGCTTAAGTGTCGGGGTGAGCAGCAATCAGCCCCAGCATTTT; cdr3_aa: CASSLSVGVSSNQPQHF
v_call: TRBV6-5; clone_size: NA; j_call: TRBJ2-1; d_call: NA; cdr3_nt: TGTGCCAGCAGTCTTCTCGGGACTCAAAATGAGCAGTTCTTC; cdr3_aa: CASSLLGTQNEQFF
v_call: TRBV27; clone_size: NA; j_call: TRBJ2-1; d_call: TRBD2; cdr3_nt: TGTGCCAGCAGTTTTTTTCGACTAGCGAGTAGAGATGAGCAGTTCTTC; cdr3_aa: CASSFFRLASRDEQFF
v_call: TRBV24-1; clone_size: NA; j_call: TRBJ2-7; d_call: TRBD1; cdr3_nt: TGTGCCACCAGTGATCCCGGGACAGGGTTAAACGAGCAGTACTTC; cdr3_aa: CATSDPGTGLNEQYF
v_call: TRBV30; clone_size: NA; j_call: TRBJ2-1; d_call: TRBD1; cdr3_nt: TGTGCCTGGGGGGGCACCGGGACAGGGGTCCGCGGTGAGCAGTTCTTC; cdr3_aa: CAWGGTGTGVRGEQFF
v_call: TRBV5-4; clone_size: once; j_call: TRBJ2-7; d_call: NA; cdr3_nt: TGTGCCAGCAGCCCGGGGGGTACAGGGTACGAGCAGTACTTC; cdr3_aa: CASSPGGTGYEQYF
v_call: TRBV7-3; clone_size: NA; j_call: TRBJ1-1; d_call: TRBD1; cdr3_nt: TGTGCCAGCAGCTTAGGGGGACAGGGGACTGAAGCTTTCTTT; cdr3_aa: CASSLGGQGTEAFF
v_call: TRBV7-2; clone_size: once; j_call: TRBJ1-1; d_call: TRBD1; cdr3_nt: TGTGCCAGCAGCTGGACACCGGACAGGGGAACTGAAGCTTTCTTT; cdr3_aa: CASSWTPDRGTEAFF
v_call: TRBV7-2; clone_size: NA; j_call: TRBJ2-4; d_call: TRBD2; cdr3_nt: TGTGCCAGCAGCGCAGGACTAGCGGGGGGGCAAAACATTCAGTACTTC; cdr3_aa: CASSAGLAGGQNIQYF
v_call: TRBV3-1/TRBV3-2; clone_size: few; j_call: TRBJ1-1; d_call: TRBD1; cdr3_nt: TGTGCCAGCAGCCACTCCGGGACAGGGGGGCTGGGGAACACTGAAGCTTTCTTT; cdr3_aa: CASSHSGTGGLGNTEAFF
v_call: TRBV7-8; clone_size: NA; j_call: TRBJ1-4; d_call: NA; cdr3_nt: TGTGCCAGCAGCCCCCCAGGGCACACTAATGAAAAACTGTTTTTT; cdr3_aa: CASSPPGHTNEKLFF
v_call: TRBV7-3; clone_size: NA; j_call: TRBJ2-1; d_call: TRBD1; cdr3_nt: TGTGCCAGCAGCTTGACAGGGGTGAGGTACAATGAGCAGTTCTTC; cdr3_aa: CASSLTGVRYNEQFF
v_call: TRBV19; clone_size: NA; j_call: TRBJ1-1; d_call: TRBD1; cdr3_nt: TGTGCCAGTAGTCCTAGACAGGGTGAAGCTTTCTTT; cdr3_aa: CASSPRQGEAFF
v_call: TRBV5-4; clone_size: NA; j_call: TRBJ2-3; d_call: NA; cdr3_nt: TGTGCCAGCAGCTTCCAGGGAGATACGCAGTATTTT; cdr3_aa: CASSFQGDTQYF
v_call: TRBV7-2; clone_size: NA; j_call: TRBJ1-2; d_call: NA; cdr3_nt: TGTGCCAGCAGCTTTGACAGTAACTATGGCTACACCTTC; cdr3_aa: CASSFDSNYGYTF
v_call: TRBV7-6; clone_size: NA; j_call: TRBJ2-2; d_call: TRBD1; cdr3_nt: TGTGCCAGCAGCCCATGGACAGGGGAGACCGGGGAGCTGTTTTTT; cdr3_aa: CASSPWTGETGELFF
v_call: TRBV5-1; clone_size: NA; j_call: TRBJ2-7; d_call: NA; cdr3_nt: TGCGCCAGCAGTACAGGTTACTCCTACGAGCAGTACTTC; cdr3_aa: CASSTGYSYEQYF
v_call: TRBV19; clone_size: NA; j_call: TRBJ1-1; d_call: TRBD1; cdr3_nt: TGTGCCAGTAGTCGACAACTCCGGGACAGGGTACTTGGGGATCCTGAAGCTTTCTTT; cdr3_aa: CASSRQLRDRVLGDPEAFF
v_call: TRBV7-2; clone_size: NA; j_call: TRBJ1-1; d_call: NA; cdr3_nt: TGTGCCAGCAGCTTTAGGGGGAACACTGAAGCTTTCTTT; cdr3_aa: CASSFRGNTEAFF
v_call: TRBV19; clone_size: NA; j_call: TRBJ2-7; d_call: TRBD1; cdr3_nt: TGTGCCAGTAGTAGCGGACAGGGGAACTACGAGCAGTACTTC; cdr3_aa: CASSSGQGNYEQYF
v_call: TRBV13; clone_size: NA; j_call: TRBJ2-7; d_call: TRBD1; cdr3_nt: TGTGCCAGCAGCTACAGGGGGCTCGAGCAGTACTTC; cdr3_aa: CASSYRGLEQYF
v_call: TRBV5-1; clone_size: NA; j_call: TRBJ1-1; d_call: TRBD1; cdr3_nt: TGCGCCAGCAGCTTGGCCTCGACAGGGGGCACTGAAGCTTTCTTT; cdr3_aa: CASSLASTGGTEAFF
v_call: TRBV7-2; clone_size: NA; j_call: TRBJ1-5; d_call: NA; cdr3_nt: TGTGCCAGCAGCTTTGGGGGCGCGGGCAATCAGCCCCAGCATTTT; cdr3_aa: CASSFGGAGNQPQHF
v_call: TRBV27; clone_size: NA; j_call: TRBJ2-7; d_call: NA; cdr3_nt: TGTGCCAGCAGGAAGATTGCGGTTTCCTCCTACGAGCAGTACTTC; cdr3_aa: CASRKIAVSSYEQYF
v_call: TRBV3-1/TRBV3-2; clone_size: few; j_call: TRBJ2-7; d_call: NA; cdr3_nt: TGTGCCAGCAGCCAAGAGGGGGGCTACGAGCAGTACTTC; cdr3_aa: CASSQEGGYEQYF